This TCR beta chain was documented in a study of T cells in localized non-small cell lung cancer (dated by TCRdb to the early 2020s). For the wider study: The study examined T cell repertoires in roughly 240 patients with early-stage NSCLC and compared tumors with uninvolved tumor-adjacent lungs. The cohort was made up of around 240 treatment-naive NSCLC patients whose localized lung tumors had been resected. The mean age of the NSCLC patients was about 62 years, with approximately 130 men and about a hundred women.

The CDR3 measures 11 amino acids from cysteine to phenylalanine. Of the read, only the CDR3 DNA is kept; its 33 bases are in frame from base 1. Taken from the germline V gene (reference sequence), the CDR1 and CDR2 loops are LNHDA and SQIVND. Deletion took 10 bases off V and 8 bases off J, with a span of 14 bases between the germline ends. About this clone: What this receptor recognizes is not known. Base quality data are lacking; no much larger clone is found one base away.

At diagnosis, peripheral blood, uninvolved tumor-adjacent lung and tumor were collected and stored as a combination of fresh-frozen and FFPE material. For TCR repertoire profiling, the blood samples were analyzed as peripheral blood mononuclear cells. TCR beta CDR3 regions were sequenced from DNA using the immunoSEQ Assay. Regarding the original processing steps: To compute T cell density, TCR beta template counts were normalized to usable DNA, which was estimated by amplifying housekeeping genes. Using the preseqR package, richness was estimated by extrapolating to 120,000 templates for tissue samples and 400,000 templates for PBMC samples. Clonality was defined by subtracting Pielou's evenness from one. Tissue-enriched TCRs were identified through differential abundance testing performed on productive amino-acid clonotypes, with a minimum total count of 5 and an alpha of 0.1. The Jaccard Index and the Morisita Overlap Index were used to measure how much the repertoires overlapped between compartments. GLIPH grouped TCR beta CDR3s together with public tetramer-defined viral CDR3s, and a viral motif had to include at least three viral sequences and show V-gene enrichment. TCRdb carries this immuneACCESS record with in-frame sequences only. Its versions omit some clonotypes, under half of them owing to an unresolved V gene in the studies checked, with the rest unexplained. The V and J calls and clone size are taken from that table; D and trimming were inferred from the DNA. The sample table holds roughly 70,000 clones, of which 80% to 90% were seen once. The top ten constitute about a fifth of the sample.

General conclusions and limits of the study: A median of 57 of the top 100 tumor clones turned up in the paired uninvolved adjacent lung, and under 30 of those clones also ranked among the top 100 of that same adjacent lung. Because multi-region tumor sequencing was not performed, intratumor heterogeneity could not be ruled out. Since the design was exploratory, TCR variables were selected using unadjusted p-values with no false-discovery rate correction. Longer overall survival was associated with higher T cell density in blood, whereas shorter survival was associated with higher clonality in adjacent lung. Uninvolved tumor-adjacent lung showed the highest T cell clonality, higher than tumor, which suggests more focused antigenic responses in the uninvolved tumor-adjacent lung.

The V and J segments used are TRBV19 and TRBJ1-2, with TRBD1 perhaps the D gene, on 5 matching bases. This TCR derives from a male donor at least 60 years old with stage III squamous cell lung carcinoma. Sequencing used peripheral blood, obtained before any cancer treatment. The nucleotide sequence is given as TGTGCCATAAATGGGGCAGAAGGCTACACCTTC. The encoded protein is CAINGAEGYTF.